This T cell receptor beta chain was captured by sequencing in a study of PD-L1 blockade in urothelial cancer. Background on the study: Analyses were performed on blood at 3 weeks after treatment start (the second dose) and at 6 weeks. Median T cell yield per blood sample was about 140,000 cells.

CDR1 is MNHEY and CDR2 is SVGAGI in the germline V gene. V was trimmed by 5 bases and J by 0 bases, leaving 5 bases between them. The CDR3 length is 13 residues. Time point denoted: peripheral blood 6 weeks after treatment start. A total of 1 to 8 samples per patient were collected pretreatment and on-treatment. Into every PCR, synthetic TCR analog templates were spiked. The data were produced by immunoSEQ multiplex PCR, yet TCRdb's version contains in-frame clones alone and is incomplete. The table has around 80,000 clones, around 93% seen once. The TCR sequence derives from a woman aged 80 or over with urothelial cancer. The genes are TRBV6-5 and TRBJ1-5; no firm D call. This sample comprised PBMCs, obtained around atezolizumab (anti-PD-L1) treatment. CDR3 bases: TGTGCCAGCAGTCAGAATAGCAATCAGCCCCAGCATTTT. Translating gives CASSQNSNQPQHF.